Sequencing of this T cell receptor (beta chain) was carried out in a study of metastatic and nonmetastatic thyroid tumors. Study-wide context: Across blood and tumor or nodule tissue, repertoires from malignant and benign thyroid patients were compared with one another.

Thyroid surgery was preceded by no treatment in any patient. The CDR3 is 12 amino acids. Germline lookup yields CDR1 DFQATT and CDR2 SNEGSKA (reference sequence). V lost 6 bases to trimming and J lost 6 bases, with 12 bases between them. TCRdb re-called clones via MiXCR from the PCR reads. Of tens of thousands of clones detected, 18% appear once; the ten largest clones hold approximately 10%. The table lists this clone with many counts. The sequence was obtained from a female donor with papillary thyroid cancer or a benign thyroid nodule (not recorded which). Some clones in this sample may be carry-over from other donors' samples. V and J are TRBV20-1 and TRBJ2-1; a possible D gene is TRBD1 (5 bases). The sample taken for sequencing was blood. The CDR3, as DNA: TGCAGTGCCGACAGCCATCTCAATGAGCAGTTCTTC. Protein sequence: CSADSHLNEQFF.